This T cell receptor (beta chain) was captured by sequencing in a study of regulatory T cells in long-lasting Graves disease. V was clipped by 6 bases and J by 0 bases; unmatched bases: 5. The CDR3 loop spans 15 amino acids. In germline, CDR1 is MNHEY, CDR2 SVGEGT. Indicated time point: persistent/refractory GD, antithyroid drugs over 5 years with positive TRAb. The authors made the TCR library using RNA they extracted from PBMCs. This clonotype was counted once. Arm-PCR of CDR3 regions and iRepertoire HTBI primers were used to build TCR beta libraries. TCRdb reprocessed the multiplex PCR reads with MiXCR, giving one entry per CDR3 protein. The data show almost 350,000 distinct CDR3 sequences, with around a fifth seen just once and roughly 27% held by the top ten.

The specimen was peripheral blood mononuclear cells (PBMCs), collected when the disease was refractory, from a patient treated with antithyroid drugs. The chain employs TRBV6-2 or TRBV6-3 and TRBJ1-3, with 7 positions matching TRBD1. This clonotype originated in a female donor with Graves disease. CDR3 amino acids: CASSRQGYSGNTIYF. The CDR3 nucleotides read TGTGCCAGCAGCCGACAGGGCTACTCTGGAAACACCATATATTTT.